This T cell receptor (beta chain) emerged from a study of beta chain features in type 1 diabetes. Every isolated RNA sample was fully reverse transcribed, so sequencing captured expressed TCRB transcripts. Data came from immunoSEQ multiplex PCR; TCRdb stores just in-frame clones and leaves some out. Of some 270,000 clones in the sample, under 8.5% were seen once. V lost 5 bases, J lost 5 bases, and 12 bases stayed unmatched. The CDR3 spans 16 residues. The germline gives CDR1 LNHDA, CDR2 SQIVND (reference sequence). This clone was detected a few times. Central memory, naive, regulatory and stem cell-like memory CD4+ cells were sorted by CD45RO/CCR7/CD25/CD127/CD95/CD27.

The chain is built from TRBV19 and TRBJ2-1; 7 nucleotides match TRBD1. The sequence derives from a woman in her late teens or twenties in good health. Sample: central memory CD4+ T cells from blood. The CDR3: CASSVRQGRTDNEQFF. CDR3 DNA: TGTGCCAGTAGTGTACGACAGGGAAGAACCGACAATGAGCAGTTCTTC.